This paragraph covers one TCR beta chain sequence. This clonotype showed up just a few times. The antigen it recognizes is unknown. Base quality data are lacking; no much larger clone is found one base away. These data are taken from a study of response to subunit inactivated influenza vaccine (dated by TCRdb to 2017 to 2018). Describing the broader study: Deep quantitative profiling of the T cell receptor repertoire was used in the study to follow responses to a trivalent subunit inactivated influenza vaccine.

The CDR3 holds 15 amino acids from the cysteine to the phenylalanine. Of the read, only the CDR3 DNA is kept; its 45 bases are in frame from base 1. From a lookup of the germline V gene, CDR1 and CDR2 are MNHEY and SVGAGI. The junction carries 6 bases between V and J, which are trimmed by 0 bases and 0 bases respectively. The library was built by means of RT-PCR. The run used an Illumina HiSeq 2500. The raw public data were reprocessed by TCRdb itself: fastp quality trimming at Q25, MiXCR clonotype calling, in-frame beta chains only. Entries that share a CDR3 protein sequence are merged under the most common genes and DNA. The sample contains some 570,000 distinct CDR3 sequences, 10% to 12% of them found a single time. The leading ten clones occupy around 10% of the sample. Overall study results and their limits: The authors proposed that each seasonal influenza vaccination may bring in only a limited number of new T cells.

These data are also associated with another study on T cells expressing NK-cell markers. The second investigation adds: 5'RACE template switching, by which a universal primer site and unique molecular identifiers were added, was used to make TCR beta cDNA libraries. TCR beta-chain repertoires were profiled in sorted CD3+CD56+NKG2C+, CD3+CD56+NKG2C- and CD3+CD56-NKG2C+ T-cell subsets from seven or eight donors. Seven of the eight sequenced donors were HCMV-seropositive and one was HCMV-seronegative. To restrict sorting to alphabetaTCR-expressing T cells, an anti-gammadeltaTCR antibody was added in several experiments. In several donors, the dominant CD3+CD56+NKG2C+ clonotypes were among the top 10 CD8+ clonotypes and accounted for roughly 1.0-8% of CD8+ T cells. Those dominant clonotypes were again the most abundant among CD3+CD56-NKG2C+ cells in a few donors, at about 28.3-65%. Whether the expanded NKG2C-expressing T cell clones were specific for HCMV antigens was left unclear. All eight donors whose samples were sequenced were randomly selected healthy volunteers, three of them men and five women. HCMV-specific IgG was detected in serum with a commercial ELISA kit to determine HCMV serostatus. Ficoll density gradient centrifugation was used to isolate peripheral blood mononuclear cells from blood. For more than five donors, bulk peripheral blood T-cell repertoires were additionally sequenced from unsorted PBMC. Synthesis of cDNA was primed from the TCR beta constant segment and was followed by two consecutive PCR amplification steps. Libraries were sequenced as 2 x 150 bp reads on Illumina HiSeq 2000/2500, MiSeq or NextSeq. MIGEC was used to demultiplex reads and group the reads by UMI, and MiTCR was used to assemble and quantify clonotypes. To remove erroneous sequences, TCR cDNA sequences were retained only when supported by two or more reads. Downstream repertoire analysis used the tcR package, and clonotypes were matched across fractions by CDR3 nucleotide sequence plus V segment. VDJmatch was used to annotate antigen specificity against VDJdb, with one amino acid substitution in CDR3 permitted.

The V and J genes are TRBV6-5 and TRBJ2-1; the D segment is perhaps TRBD1 or TRBD2, each sharing 5 matched bases. This receptor was taken from a man aged 50-59 years who received an inactivated influenza vaccine. Donor details come from another sample of the same person, matched by shared clones. Sample: PBMCs from blood, taken on the day of vaccination. Read as DNA, the sequence is TGTGCCAGCAGTTACTCGGGGGTCTCCTACAATGAGCAGTTCTTC. It is translated as CASSYSGVSYNEQFF.